The 8 T cell receptor beta chains below were found in one sample sequenced in a study of cytomegalovirus exposure and HLA in healthy donors. In the PCR, 60 Vbeta and 13 Jbeta primers were used. TCRdb's copy holds only in-frame clones and misses some; the assay was immunoSEQ multiplex PCR. Its clone listing holds fewer than 150,000 clones. The sample taken for sequencing was PBMCs. Receptors originate from a man aged 35-49 years in good health and CMV-seronegative.

V and J are TRBV19 and TRBJ2-3; 12 positions match TRBD2. V was pared by 1 base and J by 1 base, with 0 bases of the junction left unmatched. This CDR3 is 16 amino acids long. CDR1 and CDR2 (germline): LNHDA, SQIVND (reference sequence). The CDR3 spells CASSIGTSGGTDTQYF. The CDR3 bases are TGTGCCAGTAGTATAGGGACTAGCGGGGGCACAGATACGCAGTATTTT.

The chain is built from TRBV7-3 and TRBJ2-5; 11 positions match TRBD2. With V trimmed by 1 base and J by 4 bases, 5 bases remained unmatched. The CDR3 runs to 16 residues. From germline, CDR1 is SGHTA and CDR2 FQGTGA. CDR3 in DNA: TGTGCCAGCAGCTTAAACCTAGCGGGGGGAGGAGAGACCCAGTACTTC. It yields the protein CASSLNLAGGGETQYF.

The CDR3 is CASSSSRGPGNTIYF. The CDR3 DNA follows: TGTGCCAGCAGTTCGAGCAGGGGCCCTGGAAACACCATATATTTT. The chain has TRBV7-2 and TRBJ1-3; perhaps TRBD1 as D (6 bases). Between the trimmed V and J ends, which lost 6 bases and 2 bases, there was a span of 14 bases. Germline-derived CDR1 and CDR2 are SGHTA and FQGNSA. CDR3 length equals 15 residues.

The gene calls are TRBV4-2 and TRBJ1-2, with D unresolved. CDR3 length: 15 amino acids. V was trimmed by 1 base and J by 1 base, leaving 10 bases between them. Germline V gives CDR1 LGHNA, CDR2 YNFKEQ. This chain's CDR3 is CASSQVAGVNYGYTF. Written as DNA, the CDR3 is TGTGCCAGCAGCCAAGTAGCCGGTGTTAACTATGGCTACACCTTC.

The rearrangement links TRBV18 to TRBJ2-5; weak D call: TRBD2 (5 bases). The V and J ends lost 3 bases and 7 bases respectively, with 18 bases between them. This CDR3 has 15 residues. Germline assignment: CDR1 KGHSH and CDR2 LQKENI. The CDR3 sequence: CASSPGEGSPRTQYF. CDR3 coding DNA: TGTGCCAGCTCACCGGGTGAGGGAAGCCCCCGGACCCAGTACTTC.

The V gene is TRBV7-8, the J gene TRBJ1-6; TRBD1 aligns across 7 bases. Germline V gene sequence: CDR1 SGHVS, CDR2 FQNEAQ. The CDR3 runs to 14 residues. With V trimmed by 5 bases and J by 8 bases, 6 bases remained unmatched. The CDR3 loop reads CASSQGVGDSPLHF. The CDR3 DNA reads as TGTGCCAGCAGCCAGGGGGTAGGGGATTCACCCCTCCACTTT.

The gene calls are TRBV10-3 and TRBJ1-4; D perhaps matches TRBD1 (6 bases). The V gene's germline CDR1 is ENHRY and CDR2 SYGVKD. This CDR3 has 15 residues. The V end was cut by 10 bases, the J end by 6 bases, with 21 bases between. The CDR3: CATKNVLQGYEKLFF. CDR3 in DNA: TGTGCCACCAAGAACGTCTTACAGGGATATGAAAAACTGTTTTTT.

This rearrangement joins TRBV7-9 to TRBJ2-5; tentatively, D is TRBD1 (6 bases). The V end lost 3 bases, the J end lost 0 bases, and 11 bases lay between the germline ends. Germline CDR1 is SEHNR and CDR2 is FQNEAQ (reference sequence). The CDR3 covers 15 residues. CDR3 nucleotides: TGTGCCAGCAGCTTGGGCACAGGGTACCAAGAGACCCAGTACTTC. Translating it yields CASSLGTGYQETQYF.